Below, 8 T cell receptor beta chains from the same sample are listed, as sequenced in a study of shared clonotypes between healthy human individuals. Repertoires were generated with immunoSEQ multiplex PCR, while TCRdb's copy carries only in-frame clones and drops some. This repertoire shows about 980,000 clones, about three quarters found once; its top ten account for about 1.5%. The sample comprised memory CD4+ T cells sorted from blood. This sample's subset: CD45RA-negative fraction. The receptors originated from a man between 18 and 35 years old in good health.

The CDR3 spells CASTPARTNTGELFF. The CDR3, as DNA: TGTGCCAGCACCCCGGCGCGCACGAACACCGGGGAGCTGTTTTTT. This chain links TRBV11-2 with TRBJ2-2; D call uncertain. The CDR3 contains 15 residues. Deletions cut 7 bases from V and 0 bases from J, with 12 bases between. Looked up from germline, CDR1 is SGHAT and CDR2 is FQNNGV.

This clone was observed once. The CDR3 region is CASRQTSGSSYEQYF. The DNA for the CDR3 is TGTGCCAGCAGGCAAACTAGCGGTAGCTCCTACGAGCAGTACTTC. V and J are TRBV2 and TRBJ2-7; TRBD2 aligns across 8 bases. J gave up 0 bases and V 6 bases, and 7 bases lay outside the gene matches. The CDR3 runs to 15 residues. Germline V lookup: CDR1 SNHLY, CDR2 FYNNEI. Full variable domain (rest looked up from reference TRBV2 and TRBJ2-7): EPEVTQTPSHQVTQMGQEVILRCVPISNHLYFYWYRQILGQKVEFLVSFYNNEISEKSEIFDDQFSVERPDGSNFTLKIRSTKLEDSAMYFCASRQTSGSSYEQYFGPGTRLTVT.

The rearrangement links TRBV5-4 to TRBJ1-2, with no clear D. This CDR3 has 13 residues. The V gene's germline CDR1 is SGHNT and CDR2 YYREEE (reference sequence). V gave up 1 base and J gave up 6 bases, with 10 bases separating them. The CDR3 DNA sequence: TGTGCCAGCAGCTTGATTGGGGAGGATGGCTACACCTTC. Its translation: CASSLIGEDGYTF.

This clone showed up many times. The chain is built from TRBV21-1 and TRBJ2-3; TRBD1 is the table's D call and was not checked against the DNA. TRBV21-1 is noted as a pseudogene. The CDR3 length is 14 residues. As DNA, the CDR3 is TGTGCCAGCAGCAGGGCAGGGTTCACAGATACGCAGTATTTT. Its protein product is CASSRAGFTDTQYF.

This chain uses TRBV9 with TRBJ1-3; D is ambiguous. Germline V gene lookup returns CDR1 SGDLS and CDR2 YYNGEE. V lost 3 bases to trimming and J lost 0 bases, with 10 bases between them. The CDR3 runs 15 residues. CDR3 protein: CASSEGAFSGNTIYF. CDR3 in DNA: TGTGCCAGCAGCGAGGGAGCGTTCTCTGGAAACACCATATATTTT.

The chain uses TRBV5-6 and TRBJ2-7; either TRBD1 or TRBD2 may supply D (6 bases each). Germline V gene lookup returns CDR1 SGHDT and CDR2 YYEEEE. CDR3 size: 13 residues. The V end lost 4 bases, the J end lost 2 bases, and 10 bases lay between the germline ends. CDR3 protein: CASSGGQAYEQYF. Here the CDR3 DNA reads TGTGCCAGCAGCGGGGGGCAGGCCTACGAGCAGTACTTC.

This clone was seen ten or more times. The chain employs TRBV6-4 and TRBJ2-2; D may be TRBD2 (6 bases). V was clipped by 5 bases and J by 9 bases, with 10 bases between them. The CDR3 consists of 12 residues. From germline, CDR1 is MRHNA and CDR2 SNTAGT. The CDR3 DNA sequence: TGTGCCAGCAGTTCTGGGGGGAGGGAGCTGTTTTTT. Amino acid sequence: CASSSGGRELFF.

This clone was observed at least ten times. The chain combines TRBV11-3 with TRBJ2-2; no definite D call. With 4 bases removed from V and 1 base from J, the gap between germline ends came to 4 bases. Looked up from germline, CDR1 is SGHNT and CDR2 is YENEEA. The CDR3 extends over 13 amino acids. The DNA of the CDR3 is TGTGCCAGCAGCTCGATGAACACCGGGGAGCTGTTTTTT. Encoded protein: CASSSMNTGELFF.